This TCR beta chain was identified in a study of monozygotic twins with inflammatory bowel disease. TCRdb re-called the 5' RACE reads; one entry per CDR3 protein, DNA not given. This table holds 330,000 or so distinct CDR3 sequences. The CDR3 contains 14 residues. The germline V gene encodes CDR1 LGHNA and CDR2 YNFKEQ. On this clonotype: Its antigen remains unknown.

Study-wide points: TCRbeta diversity (inverse Simpson) was lower in IBD patients than in healthy co-twins.

The chain couples TRBV4-2 to TRBJ2-7; absent DNA, TCRdb's TRBD2 call cannot be checked. The sequenced sample was blood. The clonotype was recovered from a human donor with ulcerative colitis or Crohn's disease, or a healthy co-twin of an affected twin (not recorded which). CDR3: CASSQDGTNYEQYF.